Listed below are T cell receptor beta chains from one sample, sequenced in a study of vaccination and CD4 T cells after COVID-19. For these receptors, no antigen is known. In TCRdb, the PCR reads were re-called with MiXCR into one record per CDR3 protein. The sample consists of about 13,000 distinct CDR3 sequences, 74% of them appearing once. Input material: CD4+ T cells from blood, cultured in vitro. Receptors were obtained from a human donor who had recovered from COVID-19. Both conserved end residues are part of each CDR3. A D gene is named only where the DNA matches it firmly. Clone size appears in some rows only: once, few, many, or a class for an expanded clone.

CDR3 DNA,CDR3 protein,clone size,D gene,J gene,V gene
TGCGCCAGCAGCCAAGAGAGACAGTACTATGGCTACACCTTC,CASSQERQYYGYTF,NA,NA,TRBJ1-2,TRBV4-1
TGTGCCAGTAACCCATCGGGCCAGCCATCCTATGGCTACACCTTC,CASNPSGQPSYGYTF,NA,NA,TRBJ1-2,TRBV19
TGTGCCAGCAGCCAAGACAGGGGGCCCCTCTATGGCTACACCTTC,CASSQDRGPLYGYTF,NA,TRBD1,TRBJ1-2,TRBV25-1
TGTGCCAGCAACCCAGGCCCTCGTGGCTACACCTTC,CASNPGPRGYTF,few,NA,TRBJ1-2,TRBV6-1
TGCAGTGCTAGAGAAGCAGGCAATCAGCCCCAGCATTTT,CSAREAGNQPQHF,NA,NA,TRBJ1-5,TRBV20-1
TGTGCCATCAGTGAGTCGGTCTCTTACGAGCAGTACTTC,CAISESVSYEQYF,NA,NA,TRBJ2-7,TRBV10-3
TGCAGCGTCAGGGATCGGACTGAAGCTTTCTTT,CSVRDRTEAFF,NA,NA,TRBJ1-1,TRBV29-1
TGTGCCTGGAGTGTACCGAGGACGAACACTAAAGCTTTCTTT,CAWSVPRTNTKAFF,NA,NA,TRBJ1-1,TRBV30
TGTGCCAGCAGCACAGGGTACCTAGAGACCCAGTACTTC,CASSTGYLETQYF,once,NA,TRBJ2-5,TRBV11-2
TGTGCCAGCAGTGACGGGGACGGAGGTTCTGGAAACACTATATATTTT,CASSDGDGGSGNTIYF,NA,NA,TRBJ1-3,TRBV6-1
TGTGCCAGCAGCTTAGGCCGGGGAAGGAATCAGCCCCAGCATTTT,CASSLGRGRNQPQHF,NA,NA,TRBJ1-5,TRBV7-2
TGTGCCAGCAGCCCAACTACAGATACGCAGTATTTT,CASSPTTDTQYF,NA,NA,TRBJ2-3,TRBV27
TGCAGTGCTAGAGAGCGTTATCAGGGGGAGACCGATAGCAATCAGCCCCAGCATTTT,CSARERYQGETDSNQPQHF,NA,TRBD1,TRBJ1-5,TRBV20-1
TGTGCCAGCAGCAATCTACCCGAGCAGTACTTC,CASSNLPEQYF,NA,NA,TRBJ2-7,TRBV21-1
TGCAGTGCTAGAGGTGGTCTAGGGGGTGGGCCCGGGGAGCTGTTTTTT,CSARGGLGGGPGELFF,few,NA,TRBJ2-2,TRBV20-1
TGTGCCATCAGTGGCCCTCAATGGAACGAGCAGTACTTC,CAISGPQWNEQYF,once,NA,TRBJ2-7,TRBV10-3
TGTGCCAGCAGTTTAACTGAGGGCCCAAGTAATTCACCCCTCCACTTT,CASSLTEGPSNSPLHF,NA,NA,TRBJ1-6,TRBV28
TGTGCCAGCAGCTTGGCGGGGCAGCCGCCCCAGCATTTT,CASSLAGQPPQHF,once,NA,TRBJ1-5,TRBV5-5
TGCGCCAGCAGCCAAGGCATGGGGAGCTCCTACGAGCAGTACTTC,CASSQGMGSSYEQYF,NA,NA,TRBJ2-7,TRBV4-3
TGCAGTGCTAGAGGGAGGAGCCGACTAGCGGGGTCCTACAATGAGCAGTTCTTC,CSARGRSRLAGSYNEQFF,few,TRBD2,TRBJ2-1,TRBV20-1
TGTGCCAGCAGCTCAAGACCCGCCGCGGGAAGCAATCAGCCCCAGCATTTT,CASSSRPAAGSNQPQHF,NA,NA,TRBJ1-5,TRBV7-2
TGCAGTGCTCCGGGACACTTCATGAACACTGAAGCTTTCTTT,CSAPGHFMNTEAFF,NA,NA,TRBJ1-1,TRBV20-1
TGTGCCAGTAGCCTACAGGGCGGAAATCAGCCCCAGCATTTT,CASSLQGGNQPQHF,few,NA,TRBJ1-5,TRBV19
TGTGCCAGCAGTTACTTAGCCACTGAAGCTTTCTTT,CASSYLATEAFF,NA,NA,TRBJ1-1,TRBV6-2/TRBV6-3
TGTGCCAGCACCCAAGCGGGACTAGTTTCCGAGCAGTACTTC,CASTQAGLVSEQYF,NA,TRBD2,TRBJ2-7,TRBV7-2
TGCAGTGCTACCCGACCGGGGGCTCAGCCCCAGCATTTT,CSATRPGAQPQHF,NA,NA,TRBJ1-5,TRBV20-1
TGTGCCTGGAGTTCTGCACCAGATACGCAGTATTTT,CAWSSAPDTQYF,NA,NA,TRBJ2-3,TRBV30
TGCAGTGCTCCCAAAACGGGCAATCAGCCCCAGCATTTT,CSAPKTGNQPQHF,few,NA,TRBJ1-5,TRBV20-1
TGTGCCAGCAGTTTCTGGGGGAGCAATCAGCCCCAGCATTTT,CASSFWGSNQPQHF,NA,NA,TRBJ1-5,TRBV28
TGTGCCAGCAGCTTAACGGGCTACGAGCAGTACTTC,CASSLTGYEQYF,NA,NA,TRBJ2-7,TRBV7-2
TGTGCCAGCAGCTTATCGCCCAGCAACACTGAAGCTTTCTTT,CASSLSPSNTEAFF,NA,NA,TRBJ1-1,TRBV7-9
TGTGCCAGCAGCTCTTTCTCGTCACTAGCCGGCTACGAGCAGTACTTC,CASSSFSSLAGYEQYF,NA,NA,TRBJ2-7,TRBV27
TGTGCCAGCAGTTGGGGGACTAGCACAGATACGCAGTATTTT,CASSWGTSTDTQYF,NA,NA,TRBJ2-3,TRBV27
TGTGCCAGCCTTAGCGGGGTGTCCTACGAGCAGTACTTC,CASLSGVSYEQYF,NA,TRBD2,TRBJ2-7,TRBV5-5
TGTGCCAGCAGACCAAGGTGGGGGAAGGTCTATGGCTACACCTTC,CASRPRWGKVYGYTF,once,NA,TRBJ1-2,TRBV6-2/TRBV6-3
TGCGCCAGCAGCCAAGAGGGGTTGGGGTCCTACAATGAGCAGTTCTTC,CASSQEGLGSYNEQFF,NA,NA,TRBJ2-1,TRBV4-3
TGTGCCAGCAGCCCACAGGGGTACGAGCAGTACTTC,CASSPQGYEQYF,NA,TRBD1,TRBJ2-7,TRBV6-1
TGTGCCAGCAGCGATAATACCTCAAGAAACACCATATATTTT,CASSDNTSRNTIYF,NA,NA,TRBJ1-3,TRBV28
TGCGCCAGCAGCCAAGGAAGGCGACAGGGGGGGAACACTGAAGCTTTCTTT,CASSQGRRQGGNTEAFF,NA,TRBD1,TRBJ1-1,TRBV4-1
TGCAGTGCTAGAGATCGGCGAGCGGGAGGTCGCGAGCAGTACTTC,CSARDRRAGGREQYF,NA,TRBD2,TRBJ2-7,TRBV20-1
TGTGCCAGCGGCCCCAGACAAGGAGCCGGGGAGCTGTTTTTT,CASGPRQGAGELFF,few,NA,TRBJ2-2,TRBV2
TGCAGTGCTAGTCAGCCGGGGGGGAACACTGAAGCTTTCTTT,CSASQPGGNTEAFF,NA,NA,TRBJ1-1,TRBV20-1
TGCAGTGCTAGTAGTGGGACAAGATCCTACGAGCAGTACTTC,CSASSGTRSYEQYF,NA,NA,TRBJ2-7,TRBV20-1
TGTGCCAGCAGTAGTTGGGACAGCACCTACGAGCAGTACTTC,CASSSWDSTYEQYF,NA,TRBD1,TRBJ2-7,TRBV6-1
TGTGCCAGTAAAATAAGGGGTACTGAAGCTTTCTTT,CASKIRGTEAFF,NA,NA,TRBJ1-1,TRBV19
TGCAGTGCTACCCGACAGGGTTTGAATGGCTATGGCTACACCTTC,CSATRQGLNGYGYTF,NA,TRBD1,TRBJ1-2,TRBV20-1